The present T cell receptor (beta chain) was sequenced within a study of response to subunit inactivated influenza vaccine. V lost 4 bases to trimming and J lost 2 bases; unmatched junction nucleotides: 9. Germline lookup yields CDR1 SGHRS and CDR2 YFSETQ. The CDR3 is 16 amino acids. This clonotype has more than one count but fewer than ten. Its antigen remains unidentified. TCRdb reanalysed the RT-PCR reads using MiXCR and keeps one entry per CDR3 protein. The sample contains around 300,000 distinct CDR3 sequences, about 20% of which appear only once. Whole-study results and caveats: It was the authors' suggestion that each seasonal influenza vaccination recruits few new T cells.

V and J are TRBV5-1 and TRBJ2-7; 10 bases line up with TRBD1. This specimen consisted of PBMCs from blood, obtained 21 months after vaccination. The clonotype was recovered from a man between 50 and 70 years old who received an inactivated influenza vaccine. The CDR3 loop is CASSETPGTGAYEQYF. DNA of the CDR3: TGCGCCAGCAGCGAAACACCCGGGACAGGGGCCTACGAGCAGTACTTC.